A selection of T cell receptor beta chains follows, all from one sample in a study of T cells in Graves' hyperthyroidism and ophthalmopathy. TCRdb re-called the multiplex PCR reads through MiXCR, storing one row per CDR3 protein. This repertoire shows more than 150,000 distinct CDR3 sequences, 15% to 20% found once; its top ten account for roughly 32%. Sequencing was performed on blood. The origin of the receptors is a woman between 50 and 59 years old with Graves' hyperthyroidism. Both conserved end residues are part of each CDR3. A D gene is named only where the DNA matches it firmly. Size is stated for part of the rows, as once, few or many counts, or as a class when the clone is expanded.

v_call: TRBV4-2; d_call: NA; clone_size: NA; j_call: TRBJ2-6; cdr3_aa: CASSQARGGSSGANVLTF; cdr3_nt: TGTGCCAGCAGCCAGGCTCGGGGCGGCAGCTCTGGGGCCAACGTCCTGACTTTC
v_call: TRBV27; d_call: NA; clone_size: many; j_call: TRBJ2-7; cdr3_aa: CASSLRRVSSYEQYF; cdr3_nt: TGTGCCAGCAGTCTTCGACGGGTTAGCTCCTACGAGCAGTACTTC
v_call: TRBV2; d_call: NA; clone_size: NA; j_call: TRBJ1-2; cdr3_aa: CASRVGTPGYGYTF; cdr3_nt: TGTGCCAGCAGGGTGGGGACACCCGGCTATGGCTACACCTTC
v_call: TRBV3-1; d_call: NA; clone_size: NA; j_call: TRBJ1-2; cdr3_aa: CVSSQGSLYLYGYTF; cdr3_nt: TGTGTCAGCAGCCAGGGCAGCCTTTATCTCTATGGCTACACCTTC
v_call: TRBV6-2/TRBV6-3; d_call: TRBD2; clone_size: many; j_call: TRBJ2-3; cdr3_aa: CASTSGGADTQYF; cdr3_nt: TGTGCCAGCACCAGCGGGGGGGCAGATACGCAGTATTTT
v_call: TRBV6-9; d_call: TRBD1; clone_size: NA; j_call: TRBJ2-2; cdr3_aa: CASSYGTGVLFF; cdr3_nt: TGTGCCAGCAGTTACGGGACAGGGGTACTGTTTTTT
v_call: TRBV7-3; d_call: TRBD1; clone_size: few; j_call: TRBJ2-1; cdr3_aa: CASSSTDRDNEQFF; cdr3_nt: TGTGCCAGCAGCTCGACGGACAGGGACAATGAGCAGTTCTTC
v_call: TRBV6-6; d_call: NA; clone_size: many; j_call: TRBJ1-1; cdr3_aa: CASSYDMDTEAFF; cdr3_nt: TGTGCCAGCAGTTACGATATGGACACTGAAGCTTTCTTT
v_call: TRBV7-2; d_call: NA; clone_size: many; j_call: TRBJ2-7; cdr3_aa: CASILTGGRTAEQYF; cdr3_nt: TGTGCCAGCATTCTTACGGGCGGCAGGACGGCTGAGCAGTACTTC
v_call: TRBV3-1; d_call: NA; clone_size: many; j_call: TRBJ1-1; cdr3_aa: CASSQVDSEAFF; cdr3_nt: TGTGCCAGCAGCCAAGTAGACAGTGAAGCTTTCTTT
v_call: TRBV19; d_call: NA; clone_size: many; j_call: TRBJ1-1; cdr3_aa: CASRLSSGTEAFF; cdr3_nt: TGTGCCAGTAGGCTATCTTCGGGGACTGAAGCTTTCTTT
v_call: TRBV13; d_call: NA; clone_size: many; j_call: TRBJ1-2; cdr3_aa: CASSYREGVGYTF; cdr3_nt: TGTGCCAGCAGCTACAGGGAAGGGGTCGGCTACACCTTC
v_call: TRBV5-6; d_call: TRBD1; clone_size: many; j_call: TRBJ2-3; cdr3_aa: CASSLAAGTEKNGDTQYF; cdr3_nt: TGTGCCAGCAGCTTGGCCGCCGGGACAGAGAAAAATGGGGATACGCAGTATTTT
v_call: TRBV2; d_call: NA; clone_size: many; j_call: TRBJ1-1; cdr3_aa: CASRIIKGNFGLNTEAFF; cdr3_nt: TGTGCCAGCAGAATCATTAAGGGGAATTTTGGATTGAACACTGAAGCTTTCTTT
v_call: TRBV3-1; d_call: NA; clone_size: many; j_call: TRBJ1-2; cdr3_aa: CASSRDRLGYTF; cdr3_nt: TGTGCCAGCAGCCGGGACCGACTGGGCTACACCTTC
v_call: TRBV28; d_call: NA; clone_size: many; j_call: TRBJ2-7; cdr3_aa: CASSFGQTNSYEQYF; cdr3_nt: TGTGCCAGCAGTTTTGGACAGACTAACTCCTACGAGCAGTACTTC
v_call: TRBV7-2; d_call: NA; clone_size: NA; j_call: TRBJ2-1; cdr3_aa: CASSLDPLSGFLGNEQFF; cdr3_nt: TGTGCCAGCAGCCTAGACCCCCTCAGCGGGTTTTTGGGGAATGAGCAGTTCTTC
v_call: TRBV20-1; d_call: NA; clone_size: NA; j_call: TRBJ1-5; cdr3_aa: CSAMGGNQPQHF; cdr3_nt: TGCAGTGCTATGGGGGGTAATCAGCCCCAGCATTTT
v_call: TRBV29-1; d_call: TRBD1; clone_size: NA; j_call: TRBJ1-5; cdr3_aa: CSVQDRVNQPQHF; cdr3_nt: TGCAGCGTCCAGGACAGGGTCAATCAGCCCCAGCATTTT
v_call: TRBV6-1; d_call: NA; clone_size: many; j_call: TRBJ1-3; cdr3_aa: CASRGRQAVIGGNTIYF; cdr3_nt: TGTGCCAGCAGGGGGAGACAGGCCGTAATCGGGGGAAACACCATATATTTT
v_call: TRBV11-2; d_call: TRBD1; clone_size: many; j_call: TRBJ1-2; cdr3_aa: CASSRIRDSDYGYTF; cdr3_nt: TGTGCCAGCAGCCGAATCCGGGACAGTGACTATGGCTACACCTTC
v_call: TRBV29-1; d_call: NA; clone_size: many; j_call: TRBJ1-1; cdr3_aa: CSVEPTRGTEAFF; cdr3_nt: TGCAGCGTTGAACCAACTCGGGGCACTGAAGCTTTCTTT
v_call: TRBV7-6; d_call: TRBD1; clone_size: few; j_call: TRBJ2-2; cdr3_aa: CASSPRGQGFGELFF; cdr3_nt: TGTGCCAGCAGCCCCCGAGGACAGGGGTTCGGGGAGCTGTTTTTT
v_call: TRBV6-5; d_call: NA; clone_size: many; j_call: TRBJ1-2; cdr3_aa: CASSYQGRDYGYTF; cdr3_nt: TGTGCCAGCAGTTACCAAGGACGGGACTATGGCTACACCTTC
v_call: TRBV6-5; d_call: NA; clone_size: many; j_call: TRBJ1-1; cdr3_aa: CASSYVQGTRNTEAFF; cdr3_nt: TGTGCCAGCAGTTACGTCCAGGGAACCAGGAACACTGAAGCTTTCTTT
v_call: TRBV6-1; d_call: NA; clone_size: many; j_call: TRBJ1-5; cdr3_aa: CASSSAKPQPQHF; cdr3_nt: TGTGCCAGCAGTTCTGCTAAGCCGCAGCCCCAGCATTTT
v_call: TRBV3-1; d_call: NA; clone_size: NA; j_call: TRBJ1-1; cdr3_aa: CAGSQVPQWVNTEAFF; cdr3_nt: TGTGCCGGCAGCCAAGTACCACAGTGGGTGAACACTGAAGCTTTCTTT
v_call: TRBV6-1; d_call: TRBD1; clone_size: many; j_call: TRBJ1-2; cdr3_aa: CASAGTGINYGYTF; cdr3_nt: TGTGCCAGCGCAGGGACAGGGATAAACTATGGCTACACCTTC
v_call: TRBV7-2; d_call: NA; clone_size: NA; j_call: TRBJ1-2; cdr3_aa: CASTSHVWYGYTF; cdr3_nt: TGTGCCAGCACCTCTCACGTATGGTACGGCTACACCTTC
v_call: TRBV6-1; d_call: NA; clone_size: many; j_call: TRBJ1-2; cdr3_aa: CASLGGYGYTF; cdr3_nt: TGTGCCAGCTTGGGGGGCTATGGCTACACCTTC
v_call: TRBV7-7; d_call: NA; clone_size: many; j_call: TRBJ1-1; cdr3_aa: CASSLGWNTEAFF; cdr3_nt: TGTGCTAGCAGCCTGGGTTGGAACACTGAAGCTTTCTTT
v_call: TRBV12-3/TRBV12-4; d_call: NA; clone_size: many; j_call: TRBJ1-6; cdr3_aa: CASSLVSTGSPLHF; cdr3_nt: TGTGCCAGCAGTTTAGTCAGTACGGGTTCACCCCTCCACTTT
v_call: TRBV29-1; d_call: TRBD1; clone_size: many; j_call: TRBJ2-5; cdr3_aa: CSAQGVDRGSQETQYF; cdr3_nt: TGCAGCGCCCAGGGCGTGGACAGGGGATCCCAAGAGACCCAGTACTTC
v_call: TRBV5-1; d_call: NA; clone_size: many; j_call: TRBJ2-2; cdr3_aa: CASSSRGSNTGELFF; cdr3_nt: TGCGCCAGCAGCTCGAGGGGCTCGAACACCGGGGAGCTGTTTTTT
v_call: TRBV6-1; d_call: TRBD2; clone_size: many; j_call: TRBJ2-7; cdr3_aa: CASSPRGSGSYEQYF; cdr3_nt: TGTGCCAGCAGTCCCCGTGGTAGCGGGTCCTACGAGCAGTACTTC
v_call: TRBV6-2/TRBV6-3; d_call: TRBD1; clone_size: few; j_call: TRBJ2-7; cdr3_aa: CASRDSTSGPYEQYF; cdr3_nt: TGTGCCAGCCGGGACAGTACATCGGGACCCTACGAGCAGTACTTC
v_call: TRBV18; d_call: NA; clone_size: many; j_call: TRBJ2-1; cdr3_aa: CASQPTFLSSNNEQFF; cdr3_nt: TGTGCCAGCCAGCCGACCTTTCTAAGCTCGAACAATGAGCAGTTCTTC
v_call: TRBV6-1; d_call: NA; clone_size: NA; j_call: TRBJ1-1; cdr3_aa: CASSPTGVPPPLEAFF; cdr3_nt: TGTGCCAGCTCCCCTACGGGGGTCCCTCCACCCCTTGAAGCTTTCTTT
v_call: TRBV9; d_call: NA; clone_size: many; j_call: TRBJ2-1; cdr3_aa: CASSVGWQISYNEQFF; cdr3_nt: TGTGCCAGCAGCGTAGGGTGGCAGATCTCCTACAATGAGCAGTTCTTC
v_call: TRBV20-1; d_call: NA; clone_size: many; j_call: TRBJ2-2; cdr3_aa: CSARDPVGFGTGELFF; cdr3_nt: TGCAGTGCTAGAGATCCTGTGGGCTTCGGCACCGGGGAGCTGTTTTTT
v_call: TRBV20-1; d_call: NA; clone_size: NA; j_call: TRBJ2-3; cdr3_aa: CSASPPGPTDTQYF; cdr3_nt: TGCAGTGCTAGCCCGCCGGGGCCCACAGATACGCAGTATTTT
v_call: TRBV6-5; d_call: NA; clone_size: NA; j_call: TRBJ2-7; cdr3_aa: CASSYSWTETYEQYF; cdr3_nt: TGTGCCAGCAGTTACTCCTGGACAGAGACCTACGAGCAGTACTTC
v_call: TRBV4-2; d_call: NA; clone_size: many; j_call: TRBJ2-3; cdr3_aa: CASSQNSQDTQYF; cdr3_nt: TGTGCCAGCAGCCAAAACTCCCAAGATACGCAGTATTTT
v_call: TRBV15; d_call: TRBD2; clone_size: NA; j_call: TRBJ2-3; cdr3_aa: CATSRDTLAGGQRDTQYF; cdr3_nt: TGTGCCACCAGCAGAGATACTCTAGCGGGGGGGCAGAGGGATACGCAGTATTTT
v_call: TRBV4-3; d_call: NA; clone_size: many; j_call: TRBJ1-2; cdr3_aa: CASSQDPGGYGYTF; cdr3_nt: TGCGCCAGCAGCCAAGATCCTGGAGGCTATGGCTACACCTTC
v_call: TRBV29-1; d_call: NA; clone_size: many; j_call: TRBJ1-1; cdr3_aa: CSVETWTREAFF; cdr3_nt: TGCAGCGTTGAGACTTGGACCAGGGAAGCTTTCTTT
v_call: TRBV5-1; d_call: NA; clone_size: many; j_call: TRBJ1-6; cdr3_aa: CASSGDGSSYNSPLHF; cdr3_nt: TGCGCCAGCAGCGGGGACGGTAGCTCCTATAATTCACCCCTCCACTTT
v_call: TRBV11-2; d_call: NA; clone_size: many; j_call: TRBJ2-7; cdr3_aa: CASSPRGRGLSSYEQYF; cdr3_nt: TGTGCCAGCAGCCCGCGGGGGCGGGGGCTGAGCTCCTACGAGCAGTACTTC
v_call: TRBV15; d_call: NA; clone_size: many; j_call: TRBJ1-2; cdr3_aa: CATSGRFYGYTF; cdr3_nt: TGTGCCACCAGCGGACGGTTCTATGGCTACACCTTC
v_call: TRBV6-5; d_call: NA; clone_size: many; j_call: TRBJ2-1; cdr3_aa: CASSYSLAGSYNEQFF; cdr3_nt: TGTGCCAGCAGTTACTCACTTGCGGGGTCCTACAATGAGCAGTTCTTC
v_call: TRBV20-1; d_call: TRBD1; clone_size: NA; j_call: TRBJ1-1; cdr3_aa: CRIDRGWFAEAFF; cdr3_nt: TGCAGGATCGACAGGGGGTGGTTCGCTGAAGCTTTCTTT
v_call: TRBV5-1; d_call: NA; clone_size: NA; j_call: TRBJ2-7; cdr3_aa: CASTGQNSYEQYF; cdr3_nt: TGCGCCAGCACTGGACAGAATTCCTACGAGCAGTACTTC
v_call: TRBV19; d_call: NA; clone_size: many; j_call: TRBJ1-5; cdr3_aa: CASTPGGTFSNQPQHF; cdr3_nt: TGTGCCAGTACCCCGGGAGGCACTTTTAGCAATCAGCCCCAGCATTTT
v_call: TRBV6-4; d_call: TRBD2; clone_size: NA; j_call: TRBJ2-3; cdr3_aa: CASSRLAGGSDTQYF; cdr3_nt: TGTGCCAGCAGCCGACTAGCGGGGGGATCAGATACGCAGTATTTT
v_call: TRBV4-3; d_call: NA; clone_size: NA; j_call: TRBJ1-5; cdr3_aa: CASSQAFVGNQPQHF; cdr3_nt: TGCGCCAGCAGCCAAGCTTTCGTGGGCAATCAGCCCCAGCATTTT